This TCR beta chain was documented in a study of T cells in Graves' hyperthyroidism and ophthalmopathy. Regarding the study as a whole: In blood, most of the thyroid clonotypes expanded above 0.001 were also present. Progression to ophthalmopathy was predicted a median of roughly 6.6 months early. From stable hyperthyroidism, ophthalmopathy was set apart by a 13 V-J model.

An approximately 10 ml volume of fresh peripheral blood provided the PBMCs. Amplification yielded TCR beta CDR3 regions, with RNA transcripts as the source. HTBI primers were the set used in a first-round RT-PCR of the TCR CDR3. MiXCR, applied by TCRdb to the multiplex PCR reads, yields one record per CDR3 protein. The repertoire holds about 500,000 distinct CDR3 sequences, with about 16% as singletons. V dropped 3 bases and J dropped 2 bases, with 11 bases sitting between them. The CDR3 runs to 14 residues. Germline V gene lookup returns CDR1 DFQATT and CDR2 SNEGSKA (reference sequence). This clonotype was counted only a few times. Its target is not known.

The chain has TRBV20-1 and TRBJ1-5, with a tentative D call TRBD1 (5 bases). Sequenced material: blood. This TCR came from a woman aged 25 to 45 with Graves' ophthalmopathy. The CDR3 loop reads CSASISRGNQPQHF. The CDR3 DNA follows: TGCAGTGCTAGTATAAGCAGGGGCAATCAGCCCCAGCATTTT.